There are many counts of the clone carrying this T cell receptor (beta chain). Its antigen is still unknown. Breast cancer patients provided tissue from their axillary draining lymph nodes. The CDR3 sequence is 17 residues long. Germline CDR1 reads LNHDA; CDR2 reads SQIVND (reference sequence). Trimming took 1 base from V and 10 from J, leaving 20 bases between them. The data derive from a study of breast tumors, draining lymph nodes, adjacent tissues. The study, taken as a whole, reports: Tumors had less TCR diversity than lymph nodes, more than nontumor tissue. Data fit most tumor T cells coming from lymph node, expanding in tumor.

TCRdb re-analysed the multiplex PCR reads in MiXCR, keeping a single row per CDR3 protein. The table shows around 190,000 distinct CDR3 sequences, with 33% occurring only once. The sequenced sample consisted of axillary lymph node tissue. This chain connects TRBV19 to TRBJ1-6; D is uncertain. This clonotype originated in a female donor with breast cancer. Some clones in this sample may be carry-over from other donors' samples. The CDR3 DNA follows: TGTGCCAGTAGTATAGCCTCCAGGCAGCGTGGGAGGTCACCCCTCCACTTT. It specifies CASSIASRQRGRSPLHF. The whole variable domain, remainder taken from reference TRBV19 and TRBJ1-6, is DGGITQSPKYLFRKEGQNVTLSCEQNLNHDAMYWYRQDPGQGLRLIYYSQIVNDFQKGDIAEGYSVSREKKESFPLTVTSAQKNPTAFYLCASSIASRQRGRSPLHFGNGTRLTVT.